This T cell receptor (beta chain) was profiled in a study of T cells in Graves' hyperthyroidism and ophthalmopathy. Diagnosis of hyperthyroidism was new in patients aged 18 to 65, and its duration was under 2 months. The blood sample predates any ophthalmopathy symptoms, coming from first hyperthyroidism diagnosis. RNA transcripts provided the source from which TCR beta CDR3 regions were amplified. With the HTBI primer set, the TCR CDR3 went through a first round of RT-PCR. TCRdb processed the multiplex PCR reads anew with MiXCR; each CDR3 protein has one entry. Of 250,000 to 300,000 distinct CDR3 sequences listed, roughly 14% are singletons. Of note for this clonotype: The junction shows a germline mismatch at one end, possibly a read error.

The CDR3 runs to 12 residues. The germline gives CDR1 SGHRS, CDR2 YFSETQ. This clonotype was obtained from a middle-aged woman with Graves' hyperthyroidism that later progressed to Graves' ophthalmopathy. Material: blood. V and J are TRBV5-1 and TRBJ2-3; D assignment may be TRBD1 or TRBD2 (5 bases each). This CDR3 reads CASSFQGDTQDF. As DNA, the CDR3 is TGCGCCAGCAGCTTTCAGGGAGATACGCAGGATTTT.